The entry below gives a single T cell receptor (beta chain) sequence along with its context. This entry comes from a study of blood T cell repertoires in COVID-19. About the study: Some COVID-19 samples were acute and others convalescent; all came from the United States, Italy and Spain. The analysed material was cDNA or gDNA that came from T cells, B-cell-depleted T cells, or PBMCs.

Germline loops: CDR1 SGHAT, CDR2 FQNNGV. With 1 base clipped from V and 7 bases from J, the junction kept 16 bases outside the gene matches. The CDR3 is made up of 19 amino acids. Original handling: Amplification from reference gene primers served as the basis for estimated nucleated cell counts. Here immunoSEQ multiplex PCR was the method, and the copy in TCRdb shows in-frame clones only, minus some. D and trimming come from the DNA, and the V and J calls and clone size come from that table. The sample gives about 120,000 clones, more than 60% of which show up once; around 1.8% is in the top ten. This clonotype originated in a woman between 65 and 79 years old with acute or convalescent COVID-19. The chain uses TRBV11-2 and TRBJ1-4, with 9 nucleotides matching TRBD1. The sequenced material came from peripheral blood. CDR3 nucleotide sequence: TGTGCCAGCAGCTTAGTCCCCGGGACAGGGAAGTTTGATGGTGAAAAACTGTTTTTT. Protein: CASSLVPGTGKFDGEKLFF.